Following are 8 T cell receptor beta chains from one sample sequenced in a study of blood T cell repertoires in COVID-19. Clones were sequenced by immunoSEQ multiplex PCR, and TCRdb holds only the in-frame ones, with some missing. Found here are more than 250,000 clones, around 87% of them singletons; the top ten hold 1%. Sequenced input: peripheral blood. The receptors stem from a man in his fifties or sixties with active or convalescent COVID-19.

With regard to this clone: Within the sample, other DNA sequences also encode this same CDR3. The rearrangement joins TRBV11-3 to TRBJ2-2; 7 bases agree with TRBD2. The CDR3 is 15 residues long. V lost 3 bases, J lost 4 bases, and 5 bases stayed unmatched. The V gene's germline CDR1 is SGHNT and CDR2 YENEEA. The CDR3 DNA is TGTGCCAGCAGCTTCCGCGGGAGCGGCACCGGGGAGCTGTTTTTT. Amino acids: CASSFRGSGTGELFF. The variable domain in full, with the rest retrieved from reference TRBV11-3 and TRBJ2-2, is EAGVVQSPRYKIIEKKQPVAFWCNPISGHNTLYWYLQNLGQGPELLIRYENEEAVDDSQLPKDRFSAERLKGVDSTLKIQPAELGDSAVYLCASSFRGSGTGELFFGEGSRLTVL.

The chain has TRBV2 and TRBJ1-3; D is possibly TRBD1 (6 bases). This CDR3 spans 14 amino acids. CDR1 is SNHLY and CDR2 is FYNNEI in the germline V gene. V was cut by 1 base and J by 4 bases, with 8 bases left in between. CDR3 DNA: TGTGCCAGCAGTGAAGGGACAGAAGGAAACACCATATATTTT. It specifies CASSEGTEGNTIYF.

V usage is TRBV10-2 and J usage is TRBJ2-2; maybe TRBD1 (6 bases). Germline CDR1 WSHSY, CDR2 SAAADI. The V and J ends lost 8 bases and 0 bases respectively, with 19 bases between them. The CDR3 totals 17 residues. CDR3 DNA: TGCGCCAGCGGGGCCGTTCGGCGACAGGCGAACACCGGGGAGCTGTTTTTT. Protein sequence: CASGAVRRQANTGELFF.

The V and J genes are TRBV4-3 and TRBJ1-2, with 9 bases aligning to TRBD1. The CDR3 runs to 16 residues. CDR1 is LGHNA, CDR2 YSLEER, per germline. V was clipped by 5 bases and J by 3 bases; unmatched bases: 10. The CDR3 bases are TGCGCCAGCAGCTATATTGGGACAGGGAGGGACTATGGCTACACCTTC. This codes for CASSYIGTGRDYGYTF.

The chain carries TRBV9 and TRBJ1-2, with 7 bases that match TRBD1. CDR1 is SGDLS, CDR2 YYNGEE, per germline. The CDR3 consists of 14 residues. V dropped 4 bases and J dropped 3; count of bases not matched to a gene: 6. The CDR3 DNA sequence: TGTGCCAGCAGCCAAAGAGACAGGGACTATGGCTACACCTTC. This gives the protein CASSQRDRDYGYTF.

This chain uses TRBV6-5 with TRBJ2-1, with D unclear. V lost 5 bases and J 10 bases, leaving 12 bases between the germline ends. CDR3 length: 12 amino acids. Germline V gene lookup returns CDR1 MNHEY and CDR2 SVGAGI. The CDR3 region is CASSLRFGEQFF. The CDR3 nucleotides are TGTGCCAGCAGTCTACGGTTCGGGGAGCAGTTCTTC.

The gene calls are TRBV6-5 and TRBJ1-5; D perhaps matches TRBD1 (5 bases). Germline V gene lookup returns CDR1 MNHEY and CDR2 SVGAGI. The CDR3 is 14 amino acids. V gave up 2 bases and J gave up 1 base, with 6 bases separating them. This chain's CDR3 is CASSYGASNQPQHF. Here the CDR3 DNA reads TGTGCCAGCAGTTACGGGGCAAGCAATCAGCCCCAGCATTTT.

Written as DNA, the CDR3 is TGTGCCAGCAGCGTAAATTTGGGGAGGGAAGCTTTCTTT. Its translation: CASSVNLGREAFF. The chain links TRBV9 to TRBJ1-1; unclear D gene. The ends were cut back, 1 base at V and 8 bases at J, with 12 bases in the middle. Looked up from germline, CDR1 is SGDLS and CDR2 is YYNGEE. CDR3 length: 13 residues.